Here is one TCR beta chain with its context. Its antigen is still unknown. The table came from immunoSEQ multiplex PCR; TCRdb's copy has only in-frame clones and leaves some out. The table lists 400,000 to 500,000 clones, about 79% of them singletons. The sample comes from a study of shared clonotypes between healthy human individuals. Regarding the study as a whole: An anticipated effect of sequencing depth on clonotype sharing among donors was recognized.

There were only Caucasian adults among the donors, and all lived in Nashville, Tennessee. This CDR3 contains 14 residues. V lost 1 base and J lost 4, with 10 bases in between. The germline V gene encodes CDR1 SQVTM and CDR2 ANQGSEA. The source of this sequence is a woman between 35 and 50 years old in good health. Some clones in this sample may be carry-over from other donors' samples. Sequenced material: PBMCs. V usage is TRBV29-1 and J usage is TRBJ2-2, with D possibly being TRBD1 (5 bases). The chain's CDR3 is CSVEAGWGTGELFF. CDR3 sequence (DNA): TGCAGCGTTGAAGCAGGGTGGGGCACCGGGGAGCTGTTTTTT.